This T cell receptor (beta chain) was documented in a study of blood T cell repertoires in COVID-19 (dated by TCRdb to between 2020 and 2021). With respect to the entire study: Collaborator samples came from the United States, Italy and Spain and covered acute and convalescent phases of COVID-19. The material from the prospective study consisted of cDNA or gDNA derived from T cells, B-cell-depleted T cells, or PBMCs. The dataset comprised deeply sampled blood TCRbeta repertoires from subjects exposed to, actively infected with, or recovered from COVID-19. The repertoires were made available in a free public database intended to serve as a resource for research on the immune response to SARS-CoV-2. Samples were obtained from the ongoing ImmuneRACE study (first 160 participants) and from 1,000 to 1,500 subjects provided by 6 global collaborators. A de-identified subject ID, COVID-19 status, age in years and sex were almost always included in the sample metadata. HLA class I and class II types, where available, came from metadata supplied by the sample provider rather than from assay-based typing. General study outcomes and caveats: Clinical and demographic metadata were provided uncurated, with the amount varying by source and participant.

There are 13 amino acids in the CDR3, from cysteine to phenylalanine inclusive. Kept here is only the CDR3 DNA, which spans 39 bases and is read in frame from base 1. The junction carries 12 bases between V and J, which are trimmed by 7 bases and 5 bases respectively. Per the germline V gene, SQVTM is the CDR1 and ANQGSEA is the CDR2. The immunoSEQ Assay, a bias-controlled multiplex PCR, was used to amplify TCRbeta CDR3 regions from genomic DNA. In the authors' own workflow: Nucleated cell counts per sample were estimated from amplification of reference gene primers within the assay. Sequence reads were collapsed and filtered to measure the absolute abundance of every unique TCRbeta CDR3 rearrangement. For each sample, productive Simpson clonality was calculated as the square root of Simpson's diversity index across productive rearrangements. TCRdb's version of the immuneACCESS table is confined to in-frame rearrangements and falls short of the full clone set. An unresolved V gene accounts for under half of the shortfall where checked; the remainder is of unknown origin. Clone size and V and J calls were adopted from that table, with D and trimming inferred from the DNA. A total of over 250,000 clones appear in this sample, 80% to 95% of them only once. The ten largest make up roughly 1.1% of the sample.

Note on this clone: It lacks a known antigen. No base quality values were provided; no much bigger clone lies one nucleotide off.

Enrolling through a virtual design, the prospective study's participants ranged in age from roughly 18 to 100 years and lived across 20 to 25 United States geographic areas. In the prospective study, participants were assigned to cohorts based on the clinical history participants reported in a screening survey and a study questionnaire. ImmuneRACE Cohort 3 recovered participants were defined by two consecutive negative NP/OP PCR tests, healthcare professional clearance, or symptom resolution. Mobile phlebotomists in the prospective study collected whole blood, serum and a nasopharyngeal or oropharyngeal swab from every participant. Prospective study participants could optionally give additional blood draws and questionnaires over a roughly two-month period. Blood samples from the prospective study were shipped frozen or at room temperature prior to DNA extraction.

Input material: PBMCs or T cells enriched from blood (not recorded which). The rearrangement joined TRBV29-1 to TRBJ1-6, with a weak D call of TRBD1 (6 bases match). This TCR was recovered from a young woman who had recovered from COVID-19. The CDR3 loop reads CSGRTDNNSPLHF. The DNA sequence is given as TGCAGCGGACGGACAGACAATAATTCACCCCTCCACTTT.